The 30 T cell receptor beta chains below all came from one sample that was sequenced in a study of T cell responses to AZD1222 COVID-19 vaccine (dated by TCRdb to about 2021). The library was obtained by the immunoSEQ multiplex PCR assay. In its TCRdb copy, this immuneACCESS table keeps in-frame sequences only and misses some clones. Where compared with another copy, unresolved V genes explain less than half of these, and the others have no known cause. This sample comprises more than 70,000 clones, 90% of them detected only once. 2.5% to 4% of the sample is in the top ten clones. What this sample's time point label stands for: about 28 days (+/-7) after the second vaccine dose. Material: peripheral blood, obtained 28 days after the second AZD1222 dose. Receptors originate from an adult who received the AZD1222 COVID-19 vaccine.

The genes are TRBV27 and TRBJ1-2; D is ambiguous. There are 15 residues in the CDR3. Germline CDR1 MNHEY, CDR2 SMNVEV (reference sequence). The V and J ends lost 5 bases and 8 bases respectively, with 21 bases between them. CDR3 residues: CASSGLEKHRGGYTF. Here the CDR3 DNA reads TGTGCCAGCAGTGGATTGGAGAAACACCGGGGAGGCTACACCTTC.

The chain employs TRBV7-3 and TRBJ2-1; 7 bases line up with TRBD1. The V and J ends lost 3 bases and 6 bases, in that order; junction bases with no gene match: 17. The CDR3 contains 18 residues. Per germline, CDR1 SGHTA and CDR2 FQGTGA. The CDR3 nucleotides read TGTGCCAGCAGCTTTAGACCCCCGATTCAGGGGGAGCTCAATGAGCAGTTCTTC. It yields the protein CASSFRPPIQGELNEQFF.

The genes are TRBV7-9 and TRBJ1-1; 9 positions match TRBD1. Germline V lookup: CDR1 SEHNR, CDR2 FQNEAQ (reference sequence). This CDR3 has 14 residues. J lost 4 bases, V lost 8 bases, and 8 bases had no gene match. The CDR3 sequence is CASGAQGAPTEAFF. As DNA, the CDR3 is TGTGCCAGCGGCGCACAGGGGGCCCCCACTGAAGCTTTCTTT.

The chain carries TRBV9 and TRBJ2-3; TRBD2 might be the D (5 bases). Trimming left V 1 base short and J 0 bases short, with 9 bases between. This CDR3 spans 15 amino acids. From germline, CDR1 is SGDLS and CDR2 YYNGEE. The CDR3 loop is CASSVTGFSTDTQYF. Here the CDR3 DNA reads TGTGCCAGCAGCGTAACGGGGTTTAGCACAGATACGCAGTATTTT.

The chain carries TRBV7-3 and TRBJ2-2; 11 nucleotides match TRBD1. The CDR3 has 17 residues. The V segment lost 3 bases and the J segment 8 bases; nucleotides outside the gene matches: 11. Per the germline V gene, CDR1 is SGHTA and CDR2 is FQGTGA. The CDR3 protein is CASSFRVPGQGDGELFF. The CDR3 DNA is TGTGCCAGCAGCTTCCGCGTCCCGGGACAGGGGGATGGGGAGCTGTTTTTT. Complete variable domain (other parts from reference TRBV7-3 and TRBJ2-2): GAGVSQTPSNKVTEKGKYVELRCDPISGHTALYWYRQSLGQGPEFLIYFQGTGAADDSGLPNDRFFAVRPEGSVSTLKIQRTERGDSAVYLCASSFRVPGQGDGELFFGEGSRLTVL.

The chain carries TRBV5-6 and TRBJ2-2; tentatively, D is TRBD1 (5 bases). CDR3 size: 15 residues. The V and J ends lost 4 bases and 1 base respectively, with 11 bases between them. Germline loops: CDR1 SGHDT, CDR2 YYEEEE. CDR3 sequence reads: CASSLRVENTGELFF. CDR3 nucleotide sequence: TGTGCCAGCAGCCTCAGGGTAGAGAACACCGGGGAGCTGTTTTTT.

This chain connects TRBV7-3 to TRBJ2-7; TRBD2 agrees at 9 bases. Germline CDR1 SGHTA, CDR2 FQGTGA. The CDR3 is 15 residues long. V shed 4 bases and J 4 bases; nucleotides not matched to a gene: 8. Written as DNA, the CDR3 is TGTGCCAGCAGCTCATCTAGCGGGATGGGTTACGAGCAGTACTTC. Amino acids: CASSSSSGMGYEQYF.

This chain links TRBV12-3 or TRBV12-4 with TRBJ1-1; possibly TRBD1 for D (5 bases). The CDR3 has 12 residues. The V end lost 6 bases, the J end lost 8 bases, and 13 bases lay between the germline ends. In DNA, the CDR3 is TGTGCCAGCAGACGGGGGAGGGGCGAAGCTTTCTTT. This gives the protein CASRRGRGEAFF.

There are a few counts of this clone. The J gene is TRBJ2-7, the V gene TRBV5-1; D tentatively fits TRBD1 or TRBD2 (5 bases each). Germline assignment: CDR1 SGHRS and CDR2 YFSETQ. The CDR3 has 14 amino acids. Trimming shortened V by 4 bases and J by 3 bases, and 14 bases separated the two germline ends. CDR3 bases: TGCGCCAGCAGCCCCGGGACGGCAAGCTACGAGCAGTACTTC. It encodes CASSPGTASYEQYF.

The chain combines TRBV5-1 with TRBJ2-7; TRBD1 matches 10 bases. CDR3 size: 16 residues. Per germline, CDR1 SGHRS and CDR2 YFSETQ. V shed 4 bases, J shed 5 bases, and the junction held 12 bases outside the gene matches. CDR3 in DNA: TGCGCCAGCAGCGGGGGGTGCGGGACAGGGGCCCACGAGCAGTACTTC. As protein: CASSGGCGTGAHEQYF.

This clone has a handful of counts. CDR3 region: CAISERAENEKLFF. CDR3 DNA: TGTGCCATCAGTGAGAGGGCAGAAAATGAAAAACTGTTTTTT. The chain carries TRBV10-3 and TRBJ1-4; the D is unclear. V dropped 2 bases and J dropped 5 bases, with 9 bases sitting between them. CDR1 and CDR2 (germline): ENHRY, SYGVKD. This CDR3 spans 14 amino acids.

V gene TRBV4-1 combines with J gene TRBJ1-4; D is uncertain. This CDR3 contains 13 residues. CDR1 is MGHRA and CDR2 is YSYEKL in the germline V gene. With 3 bases removed from V and 4 bases from J, the gap between germline ends came to 6 bases. The CDR3 protein is CASSQNSNEKLFF. DNA for the CDR3: TGCGCCAGCAGCCAGAACAGTAATGAAAAACTGTTTTTT.

This chain joins TRBV2 and TRBJ1-1; D is unclear. V was trimmed by 4 bases and J by 1 base, leaving 7 bases between them. This CDR3 spans 13 amino acids. Germline CDR1 is SNHLY and CDR2 is FYNNEI. CDR3 in DNA: TGTGCCAGCAGTGTAGTCGCGAACACTGAAGCTTTCTTT. Amino acid sequence: CASSVVANTEAFF.

In this sample, this clone turned up once. The gene calls are TRBV19 and TRBJ1-3, with a tentative D call TRBD1 (6 bases). The CDR3 consists of 17 residues. Germline loops: CDR1 LNHDA, CDR2 SQIVND (reference sequence). V was pared by 3 bases and J by 4 bases, with 19 bases between. The CDR3 DNA reads as TGTGCCAGTAGTATGCGTGGACAGAGGTCTTCGGGAAACACCATATATTTT. It specifies CASSMRGQRSSGNTIYF.

The V gene is TRBV24-1, the J gene TRBJ2-7; D ambiguous. This CDR3 region has 11 residues. V was cut by 6 bases and J by 7 bases, with 9 bases left in between. In germline, CDR1 is KGHDR, CDR2 SFDVKD. Here the CDR3 reads CATSMGIEQYF. The DNA for the CDR3 is TGTGCCACCAGTATGGGGATTGAGCAGTACTTC.

This clone is judged medium-sized. The chain carries TRBV10-3 and TRBJ1-6; D is uncertain. CDR3 length: 14 residues. Germline V gene sequence: CDR1 ENHRY, CDR2 SYGVKD. V gave up 8 bases and J gave up 9 bases, with 17 bases separating them. DNA of the CDR3: TGTGCCATCGGAGGGCACGACGGAAGTTCACCCCTCCACTTT. Translated: CAIGGHDGSSPLHF.

V usage is TRBV19 and J usage is TRBJ1-2, with TRBD1 matching over 9 bases. V was pared by 7 bases and J by 6 bases, with 6 bases of the junction left unmatched. In germline, CDR1 is LNHDA, CDR2 SQIVND (reference sequence). The length of the CDR3 is 13 residues. The CDR3 is CASTRDRVDGYTF. The CDR3 DNA is TGTGCCAGTACTAGGGACAGGGTCGATGGCTACACCTTC.

The chain links TRBV18 to TRBJ1-2; D is unresolved. Trimming took off 3 bases at V and 8 bases at J, with 16 bases between the two ends. This CDR3 has 14 residues. The germline V gene has CDR1 KGHSH and CDR2 LQKENI. This chain's CDR3 is CASSPVPESDGYTF. DNA for the CDR3: TGTGCCAGCTCACCGGTCCCTGAGTCGGACGGCTACACCTTC.

The chain is built from TRBV6-1 and TRBJ2-7, with D possibly being TRBD1 (6 bases). From germline, CDR1 is MNHNS and CDR2 SASEGT. This CDR3 is 15 amino acids long. The V end lost 5 bases, the J end lost 1 base, and 15 bases lay between the germline ends. Here the CDR3 reads CASSPLSGTSYEQYF. CDR3 DNA sequence: TGTGCCAGCAGTCCCCTTTCGGGGACATCCTACGAGCAGTACTTC.

The chain combines TRBV7-8 with TRBJ1-2; D not resolved. Per the germline V gene, CDR1 is SGHVS and CDR2 is FQNEAQ. V was shortened by 0 bases and J by 6 bases, with 8 bases between the two germline ends. The CDR3 runs 13 residues. DNA of the CDR3: TGTGCCAGCAGCTTAGCCAGGAATGATGGCTACACCTTC. Protein product: CASSLARNDGYTF.

The chain links TRBV4-3 to TRBJ1-4; D is uncertain. There are 17 residues in the CDR3. V was cut by 1 base and J by 8 bases, with 20 bases left in between. Germline assignment: CDR1 LGHNA and CDR2 YSLEER. The chain's CDR3 is CASSQGHPAAVIEKLFF. CDR3 DNA: TGCGCCAGCAGCCAAGGTCACCCGGCAGCCGTAATCGAAAAACTGTTTTTT.

V usage is TRBV7-2 and J usage is TRBJ2-3, with 7 nucleotides matching TRBD2. This CDR3 is built from 15 residues. With 2 bases clipped from V and 4 bases from J, the junction kept 6 bases outside the gene matches. Germline values: CDR1 SGHTA, CDR2 FQGNSA. CDR3 DNA sequence: TGTGCCAGCAGCTTACTCGCGGGAGTTTCAGATACGCAGTATTTT. This codes for CASSLLAGVSDTQYF.

J is TRBJ1-5 and V is TRBV6-5; D might be TRBD1 (5 bases). Germline CDR1 reads MNHEY; CDR2 reads SVGAGI. V gave up 7 bases and J gave up 7 bases, with 14 bases separating them. There are 13 residues in the CDR3. The CDR3 nucleotides are TGTGCCAGCAACCGAGGTCAGGGCCAGCCCCAGCATTTT. It codes for CASNRGQGQPQHF.

The gene calls are TRBV7-9 and TRBJ2-2, with 10 bases that match TRBD1. This CDR3 is 18 amino acids long. Germline CDR1 is SEHNR and CDR2 is FQNEAQ (reference sequence). Trimming at V came to 5 bases and at J to 0 bases, leaving 9 bases not matched to a gene. This CDR3 is CASSDFGTGAPNTGELFF. The DNA for the CDR3 is TGTGCCAGCAGCGATTTCGGGACAGGGGCGCCGAACACCGGGGAGCTGTTTTTT.

The rearrangement joins TRBV6-6 to TRBJ1-1, with D unclear. V shed 6 bases and J shed 2 bases, with 4 bases lying between them. The CDR3 loop spans 11 amino acids. Germline CDR1 MNHNY, CDR2 SVGAGI (reference sequence). The CDR3 nucleotides read TGTGCCAGCAGCGTAAACACTGAAGCTTTCTTT. This codes for CASSVNTEAFF.

This sequence joins TRBV18 and TRBJ1-6; 7 bases are a match to TRBD1. The CDR3 extends over 14 amino acids. Trimming took 2 bases from V and 9 from J; bases not matched to a gene: 4. Per the germline V gene, CDR1 is KGHSH and CDR2 is LQKENI. The CDR3 protein is CASSPRQGGSPLHF. The CDR3 DNA sequence: TGTGCCAGCTCACCAAGGCAGGGGGGTTCACCCCTCCACTTT.

This clone was recorded once. The rearrangement links TRBV30 to TRBJ1-2, with 8 positions matching TRBD1. V lost 4 bases, J lost 4 bases, and 8 bases stayed unmatched. This CDR3 has 14 amino acids. From germline, CDR1 is GTSNPN and CDR2 SVGIG (reference sequence). CDR3 sequence reads: CAWTRTGSFYGYTF. The CDR3 coding sequence is TGTGCCTGGACCCGGACAGGGAGTTTCTATGGCTACACCTTC. The complete variable domain, with remaining parts taken from reference TRBV30 and TRBJ1-2, reads SQTIHQWPATLVQPVGSPLSLECTVEGTSNPNLYWYRQAAGRGLQLLFYSVGIGQISSEVPQNLSASRPQDRQFILSSKKLLLSDSGFYLCAWTRTGSFYGYTFGSGTRLTVV.

V usage is TRBV10-3 and J usage is TRBJ1-5; tentative D call: TRBD1 (6 bases). CDR1 and CDR2 from the germline V gene are ENHRY and SYGVKD. The CDR3 spans 15 residues. Trimming removed 6 bases at V and 4 bases at J, with 16 bases between. CDR3 protein: CAISTAGVLNQPQHF. In DNA form, the CDR3 reads TGTGCCATCAGCACCGCAGGGGTCCTAAATCAGCCCCAGCATTTT.

This clone has only one observation. The gene calls are TRBV5-1 and TRBJ2-1; D unclear. Germline CDR1 and CDR2: SGHRS and YFSETQ. V lost 5 bases to trimming and J lost 0 bases, with 12 bases between them. The CDR3 is 15 residues long. CDR3 amino acids: CASSLDDSSYNEQFF. CDR3 nucleotide sequence: TGCGCCAGCAGTCTAGACGATAGCTCCTACAATGAGCAGTTCTTC.

The genes are TRBV24-1 and TRBJ1-1; TRBD1 is a possible D gene (5 bases). Germline V gene sequence: CDR1 KGHDR, CDR2 SFDVKD. V was pared by 9 bases and J by 1 base, with 14 bases between. The CDR3 consists of 14 residues. The CDR3 reads CATPTVRGNTEAFF. CDR3 bases: TGTGCCACCCCTACTGTTAGGGGGAACACTGAAGCTTTCTTT.